A single sample is the source of the 13 T cell receptor beta chains below, sequenced in a study of CD8+CD57+ T cells in acquired aplastic anemia. The sequenced patients had an expansion of CD8+CD57+ cells seen by flow cytometry. Using genomic DNA as the template, TCR beta VDJ and CDR3 profiling was carried out. TCRdb reanalysed the reads using MiXCR and keeps one entry per CDR3 protein. The sample carries 150,000 to 200,000 distinct CDR3 sequences, roughly 50% recorded once. Sequencing input: sorted CD4+, CD8+, or CD8+CD57+ T cells (not recorded which) from PBMCs. The receptors were sampled from a human donor with aplastic anemia.

In this sample, this clonotype turned up many times. The chain couples TRBV2 to TRBJ2-5, with a tentative D call TRBD1 (5 bases). In germline, CDR1 is SNHLY, CDR2 FYNNEI. V gave up 6 bases and J gave up 3 bases, with 11 bases separating them. The CDR3 length is 13 residues. The CDR3 nucleotides are TGTGCCAGCAGAGTAGGACAAAAAGAGACCCAGTACTTC. This gives the protein CASRVGQKETQYF.

The chain couples TRBV29-1 to TRBJ1-2; 12 nucleotides match TRBD1. The CDR3 totals 18 residues. V gave up 4 bases and J gave up 4 bases; unmatched junction bases: 16. Germline values: CDR1 SQVTM, CDR2 ANQGSEA. Written as DNA, the CDR3 is TGCAGCGTTGTATCATGGGACAGGGGGCGCCGAAGGGGCTATGGCTACACCTTC. It is translated as CSVVSWDRGRRRGYGYTF.

The rearrangement uses TRBV15 and TRBJ1-6, with TRBD1 as a possible D gene (5 bases). Germline loops: CDR1 LNHNV, CDR2 YYDKDF (reference sequence). This CDR3 contains 15 residues. The V and J ends lost 5 bases and 7 bases respectively, with 15 bases between them. CDR3 region: CATSYRTGPNSPLHF. In DNA, the CDR3 is TGTGCCACCAGCTACCGGACGGGGCCAAATTCACCCCTCCACTTT. Full variable domain (outside the CDR3, taken from reference TRBV15 and TRBJ1-6): DAMVIQNPRYQVTQFGKPVTLSCSQTLNHNVMYWYQQKSSQAPKLLFHYYDKDFNNEADTPDNFQSRRPNTSFCFLDIRSPGLGDTAMYLCATSYRTGPNSPLHFGNGTRLTVT.

In this sample, this clonotype turned up many times. The chain joins TRBV9 to TRBJ2-5, with 7 positions matching TRBD2. Germline V gives CDR1 SGDLS, CDR2 YYNGEE. The CDR3 sequence is 15 residues long. V was pared by 6 bases and J by 4 bases, with 12 bases of the junction left unmatched. This CDR3 is CASTLGTTQGETQYF. CDR3 DNA: TGTGCCAGCACCCTCGGGACTACCCAAGGAGAGACCCAGTACTTC.

V and J are TRBV9 and TRBJ2-1; TRBD2 matches 9 bases. The ends lost 0 bases at V and 5 bases at J; junction bases unmatched: 6. The CDR3 covers 16 residues. The germline V gene encodes CDR1 SGDLS and CDR2 YYNGEE. DNA of the CDR3: TGTGCCAGCAGCGTAGATCCCCTAGCGGGAAACAATGAGCAGTTCTTC. Translating it yields CASSVDPLAGNNEQFF.

The genes are TRBV12-3 or TRBV12-4 and TRBJ1-6; D is perhaps TRBD1 (5 bases). Trimming cost V 7 bases and J 10 bases, with 17 bases left between them. The CDR3 is made up of 14 amino acids. CDR3 nucleotide sequence: TGTGCCAGCACCCAGGGTACCCTTCTATCACCCCTCCACTTT. Translating gives CASTQGTLLSPLHF.

V and J are TRBV5-1 and TRBJ2-5; no clear D gene. The CDR3 contains 13 residues. The germline V gene encodes CDR1 SGHRS and CDR2 YFSETQ. V was trimmed by 7 bases and J by 5 bases, leaving 15 bases between them. The CDR3 DNA reads TGCGCCAGCTCACCTTTCAATTGGGAGACCCAGTACTTC. Its protein product is CASSPFNWETQYF.

This clonotype was observed many times. The rearrangement uses TRBV11-1 and TRBJ2-6; D perhaps matches TRBD2 (5 bases). Germline assignment: CDR1 SGHAT and CDR2 FQDESV (reference sequence). Trimming cost V 6 bases and J 2 bases, with 26 bases left between them. The CDR3 loop spans 20 amino acids. CDR3 nucleotide sequence: TGTGCCAGCAGACCGGGAACTGCATCGGCCTCGCTCGCTGGGGCCAACGTCCTGACTTTC. Its protein is CASRPGTASASLAGANVLTF. Drawing the rest from reference TRBV11-1 and TRBJ2-6, the complete variable domain is EAEVAQSPRYKITEKSQAVAFWCDPISGHATLYWYRQILGQGPELLVQFQDESVVDDSQLPKDRFSAERLKGVDSTLKIQPAELGDSAMYLCASRPGTASASLAGANVLTFGAGSRLTVL.

The rearrangement uses TRBV29-1 and TRBJ1-1, with 8 positions matching TRBD1. Germline-derived CDR1 and CDR2 are SQVTM and ANQGSEA. V shed 3 bases and J 5 bases; nucleotides not matched to a gene: 2. The CDR3 has 12 amino acids. CDR3 loop: CSVDRGQTEAFF. CDR3 bases: TGCAGCGTTGACAGGGGGCAAACTGAAGCTTTCTTT.

This clonotype has just a few counts. Being one base from a much bigger clone, this may be a read error. The chain employs TRBV27 and TRBJ2-7; a possible D gene is TRBD1 (6 bases). The CDR3 loop spans 14 amino acids. The ends were cut back, 2 bases at V and 6 bases at J, with 14 bases in the middle. Germline V gene sequence: CDR1 MNHEY, CDR2 SMNVEV (reference sequence). The CDR3 region has the DNA TGTGCCAGCAGTTTACAGGACAGCTTCGGCGAGCAGTACTTC. Amino acids: CASSLQDSFGEQYF.

The V gene is TRBV10-3, the J gene TRBJ2-3; the D gene could be TRBD1 or TRBD2 (5 bases each). Germline CDR1 reads ENHRY; CDR2 reads SYGVKD. Trimming stripped 0 bases from V and 4 bases from J, with 8 bases between. The CDR3 consists of 14 residues. CDR3 sequence: CAISESKGPDTQYF. The CDR3 DNA sequence: TGTGCCATCAGTGAGTCGAAGGGACCAGATACGCAGTATTTT.

The chain carries TRBV12-3 or TRBV12-4 and TRBJ2-1; TRBD2 matches 12 bases. V lost 2 bases, J lost 1 base, and 0 bases stayed unmatched. The CDR3 runs to 16 residues. This CDR3 reads CASSLTSGGSYNEQFF. The CDR3 DNA follows: TGTGCCAGCAGTTTAACTAGCGGGGGGTCCTACAATGAGCAGTTCTTC.

The chain joins TRBV7-3 to TRBJ2-2, with D perhaps matching TRBD1 (6 bases). The CDR3 is made up of 14 amino acids. Germline V gene sequence: CDR1 SGHTA, CDR2 FQGTGA. V lost 0 bases and J 6 bases, leaving 8 bases between the germline ends. The CDR3 coding sequence is TGTGCCAGCAGCTTAACCCCAGGGGCCGGGGAGCTGTTTTTT. It specifies CASSLTPGAGELFF. Full variable domain (outside the CDR3, taken from reference TRBV7-3 and TRBJ2-2): GAGVSQTPSNKVTEKGKYVELRCDPISGHTALYWYRQSLGQGPEFLIYFQGTGAADDSGLPNDRFFAVRPEGSVSTLKIQRTERGDSAVYLCASSLTPGAGELFFGEGSRLTVL.